This TCR beta chain was sequenced during a study of cytomegalovirus exposure and HLA in healthy donors. Study-wide points: Most TCR beta V segments were productive about 90% or about 30% of the time in an earlier analysis. The authors later linked a missense DCLRE1C variant to TCR beta V- and J-gene trimming.

60 Vbeta and 13 Jbeta primers were used in PCR. The assay was immunoSEQ multiplex PCR, and TCRdb's table has in-frame clones only and misses some. The specimen's table records tens of thousands of clones. Remarks on this clone: Its specificity is unknown.

Sequenced input: PBMCs. This TCR was sampled from a woman aged 40 to 50 in good health and CMV-seropositive.

CDR3 protein: CASRPGPSYEQYF. For the CDR3, the DNA is TGTGCCAGTAGGCCAGGGCCGTCCTACGAGCAGTACTTC. The gene calls are TRBV19 and TRBJ2-7, with a tentative D call TRBD1 (5 bases). The CDR3 is 13 amino acids. Germline assignment: CDR1 LNHDA and CDR2 SQIVND (reference sequence). Trimming shortened V by 6 bases and J by 1 base, and 10 bases separated the two germline ends.